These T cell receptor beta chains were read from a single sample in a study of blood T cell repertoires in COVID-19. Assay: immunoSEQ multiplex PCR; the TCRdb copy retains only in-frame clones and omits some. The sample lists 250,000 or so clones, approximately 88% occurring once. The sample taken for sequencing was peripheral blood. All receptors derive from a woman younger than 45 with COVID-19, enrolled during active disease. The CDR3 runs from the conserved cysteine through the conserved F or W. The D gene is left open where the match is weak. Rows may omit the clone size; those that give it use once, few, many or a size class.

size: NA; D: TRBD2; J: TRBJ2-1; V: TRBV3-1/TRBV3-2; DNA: TGTGCCAGCAGCCAAGGCACAGCGGGGGGGCAGAATGAGCAGTTCTTC; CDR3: CASSQGTAGGQNEQFF
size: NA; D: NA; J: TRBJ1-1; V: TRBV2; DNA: TGTGCCAGCAGCGGCTGGGGAGGGAACACTGAAGCTTTCTTT; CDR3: CASSGWGGNTEAFF
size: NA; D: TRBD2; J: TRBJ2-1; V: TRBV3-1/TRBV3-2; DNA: TGTGCCAGCAGCCGAGGGACTAGCGGGGGTTATGAGCAGTTCTTC; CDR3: CASSRGTSGGYEQFF
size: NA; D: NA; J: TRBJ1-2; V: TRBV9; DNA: TGTGCCAGCAGCGCTGAACAGGGCCGTAGGTATGGCTACACCTTC; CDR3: CASSAEQGRRYGYTF
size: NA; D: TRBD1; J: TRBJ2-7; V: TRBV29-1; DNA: TGCAGCGCCGCGGGTGGGACAGGGCTCTCCTACGAGCAGTACTTC; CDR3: CSAAGGTGLSYEQYF
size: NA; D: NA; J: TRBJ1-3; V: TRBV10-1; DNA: TGCGCCAGCAGCCGGACTTATGGAAACACCATATATTTT; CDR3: CASSRTYGNTIYF
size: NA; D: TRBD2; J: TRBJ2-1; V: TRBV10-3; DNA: TGTGCCATCAGTGACCCGGATCCGGGACTAGCGGGCCACAATGAGCAGTTCTTC; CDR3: CAISDPDPGLAGHNEQFF
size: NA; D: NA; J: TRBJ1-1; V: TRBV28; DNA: TGTGCCAGCAGTTTCTGGAGGGACACTGAAGCTTTCTTT; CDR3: CASSFWRDTEAFF
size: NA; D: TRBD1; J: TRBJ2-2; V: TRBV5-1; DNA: TGCGCCAGCAGCTGGAGACAGGGACCCGGTACCGGGGAGCTGTTTTTT; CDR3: CASSWRQGPGTGELFF
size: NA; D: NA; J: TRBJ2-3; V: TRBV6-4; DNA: TGTGCCAGCAGTGACCCAAGCACAGATACGCAGTATTTT; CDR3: CASSDPSTDTQYF
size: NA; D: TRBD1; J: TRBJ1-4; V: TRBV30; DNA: TGTGCCTGGAGTGCCCCGCAGGGGGCTTATCTAAACGGACTGTTTTTT; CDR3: CAWSAPQGAYLNGLFF
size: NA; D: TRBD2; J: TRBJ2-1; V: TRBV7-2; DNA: TGTGCCAGCAATCCTCGGACTAGTTTTAGCTCCTACAATGAGCAGTTCTTC; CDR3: CASNPRTSFSSYNEQFF
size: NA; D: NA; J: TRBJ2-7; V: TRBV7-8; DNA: TGTGCCAGCAGCTTAGGTTTTAGCTACGAGCAGTACTTC; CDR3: CASSLGFSYEQYF
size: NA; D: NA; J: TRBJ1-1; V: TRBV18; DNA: TGTGCCAGCTCACCCTCCGGTAACAGGAGGAACACTGAAGCTTTCTTT; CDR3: CASSPSGNRRNTEAFF
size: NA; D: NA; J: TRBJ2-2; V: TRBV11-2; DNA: TGTGCCAGCAGCTTCTTTTGGCTTAACACCGGGGAGCTGTTTTTT; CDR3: CASSFFWLNTGELFF
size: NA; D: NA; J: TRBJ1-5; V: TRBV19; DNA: TGTGCCAGTAGTATATGGCCCGGGTTAAGGCATTTT; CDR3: CASSIWPGLRHF
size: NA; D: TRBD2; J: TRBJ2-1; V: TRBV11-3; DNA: TGTGCCAGCAGCTTAGGCGGGAGGGCCCACAATGAGCAGTTCTTC; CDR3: CASSLGGRAHNEQFF
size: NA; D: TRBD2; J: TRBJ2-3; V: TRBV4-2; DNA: TGTGCCAGCAGCCAATCCTCGGCGGGGGGCTTCACAGATACGCAGTATTTT; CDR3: CASSQSSAGGFTDTQYF
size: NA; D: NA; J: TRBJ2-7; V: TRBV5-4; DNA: TGTGCCAGCAGCTTGCAGGGGACGTACGAGCAGTACTTC; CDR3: CASSLQGTYEQYF
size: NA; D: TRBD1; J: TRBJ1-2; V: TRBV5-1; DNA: TGCGCCAGCAGTTGGGACAGGGCCACTTCTGTCTATGGCTACACCTTC; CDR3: CASSWDRATSVYGYTF
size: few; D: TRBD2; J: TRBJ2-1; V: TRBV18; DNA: TGTGCCAGCTCACTTAGCGGGGGGCACTCCTACAATGAGCAGTTCTTC; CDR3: CASSLSGGHSYNEQFF
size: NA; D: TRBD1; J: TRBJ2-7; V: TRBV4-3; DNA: TGCGCCAGCAGCCAAGGGGGGGGGACAGGGTACTACGAGCAGTACTTC; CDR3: CASSQGGGTGYYEQYF
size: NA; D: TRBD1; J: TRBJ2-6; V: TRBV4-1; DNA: TGCGCCAGCAGCCGTCAGACAGGGTACTTTGGGGCCAACGTCCTGACTTTC; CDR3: CASSRQTGYFGANVLTF
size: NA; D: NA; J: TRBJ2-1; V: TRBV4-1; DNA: TGCGCCAGCAGCCATAGCGTGAGCTCCTACAATGAGCAGTTCTTC; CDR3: CASSHSVSSYNEQFF
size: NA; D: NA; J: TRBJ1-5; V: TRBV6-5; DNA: TGTGCCAGCCGACCGGGGAGATACCAGCCCCAGCATTTT; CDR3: CASRPGRYQPQHF
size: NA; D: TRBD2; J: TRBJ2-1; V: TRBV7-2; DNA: TGTGCCAGCAGCCGGACTAGCGAGCCATACAATGAGCAGTTCTTC; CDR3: CASSRTSEPYNEQFF
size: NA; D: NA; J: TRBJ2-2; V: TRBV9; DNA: TGTGCCAGCAGCGAAGACACTTCCACCGGGGAGCTGTTTTTT; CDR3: CASSEDTSTGELFF
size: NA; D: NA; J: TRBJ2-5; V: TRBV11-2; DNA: TGTGCCAGCAGCTTTCCCCAGGGGGGCGGTGAGACCCAGTACTTC; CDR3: CASSFPQGGGETQYF
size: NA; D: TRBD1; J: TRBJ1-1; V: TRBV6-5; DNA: TGTGCCAGCATCCACAGGGGGAATGCTTTCTTT; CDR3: CASIHRGNAFF
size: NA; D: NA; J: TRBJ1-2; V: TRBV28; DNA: TGTGCCAGCATTCGGCTGCGCTGGGCGGGGTATGGCTACACCTTC; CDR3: CASIRLRWAGYGYTF
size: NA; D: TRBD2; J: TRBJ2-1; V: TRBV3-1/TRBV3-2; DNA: TGTGCCAGCAGCCAAGATGTAGCGGGGGGCCTCTACAATGAGCAGTTCTTC; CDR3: CASSQDVAGGLYNEQFF
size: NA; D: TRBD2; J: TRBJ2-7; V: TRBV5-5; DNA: TGTGCCAGCACCTACGCGGGGGGGGCGGGCTACGAGCAGTACTTC; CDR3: CASTYAGGAGYEQYF
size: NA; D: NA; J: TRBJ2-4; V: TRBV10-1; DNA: TGCGCCAGCAGTGAGTCTCCCAGTCACAGCATTCAGTACTTC; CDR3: CASSESPSHSIQYF
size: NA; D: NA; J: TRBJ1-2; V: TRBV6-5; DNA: TGTGCCAGCACTAGAGGTGGGGGGGGAGGCTACACCTTC; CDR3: CASTRGGGGGYTF
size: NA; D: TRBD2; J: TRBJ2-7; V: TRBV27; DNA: TGTGCCAGCAGTCCACGACTAGCGCCTTCCTACGAGCAGTACTTC; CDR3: CASSPRLAPSYEQYF
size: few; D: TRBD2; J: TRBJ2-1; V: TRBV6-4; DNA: TGTGCCAGCAGTGACGGGACTAGCAGCCATGAGCAGTTCTTC; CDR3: CASSDGTSSHEQFF
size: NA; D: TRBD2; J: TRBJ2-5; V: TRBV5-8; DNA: TGTGCCAGCAGCTTGGGAGCTAGCGGCCAAGAGACCCAGTACTTC; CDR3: CASSLGASGQETQYF
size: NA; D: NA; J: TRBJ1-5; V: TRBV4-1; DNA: TGCGCCAGCAGCCAAGATTTCGGGAATCAGCCCCAGCATTTT; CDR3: CASSQDFGNQPQHF
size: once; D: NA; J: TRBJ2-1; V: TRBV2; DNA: TGTGCCAGCCCTGGGACTGCAATTTCCTACAATGAGCAGTTCTTC; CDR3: CASPGTAISYNEQFF
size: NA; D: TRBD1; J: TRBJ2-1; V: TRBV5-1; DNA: TGCGCCAGCAGCTTGGAGGGACAGCCAAACAATGAGCAGTTCTTC; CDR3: CASSLEGQPNNEQFF
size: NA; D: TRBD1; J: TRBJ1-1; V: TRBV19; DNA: TGTGCCAGTAGTATGCAGGGGGCTTATGAAGCTTTCTTT; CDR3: CASSMQGAYEAFF
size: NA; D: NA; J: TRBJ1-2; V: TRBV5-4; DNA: TGTGCCAGCAGCTTCGACAGCGTGAGGGGCTACACCTTC; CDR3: CASSFDSVRGYTF
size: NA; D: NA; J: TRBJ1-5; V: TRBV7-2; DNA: TGTGCCAGCAGCCCTAGCGGGGGAAGTAATCAGCCCCAGCATTTT; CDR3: CASSPSGGSNQPQHF
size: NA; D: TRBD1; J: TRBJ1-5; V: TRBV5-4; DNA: TGTGCCAGCAGCAAAGGGACAGCCCCGGGCGAGCCCCAGCATTTT; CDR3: CASSKGTAPGEPQHF
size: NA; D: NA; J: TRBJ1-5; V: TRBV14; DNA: TGTGCCAGCAGCCACCTACATGACAGGTTTGGGCAGCCCCAGCATTTT; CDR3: CASSHLHDRFGQPQHF
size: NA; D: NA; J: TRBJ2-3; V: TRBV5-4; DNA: TGTGCCAGCAGCTTGAGTGGTGGCTCCCACAGCACAGATACGCAGTATTTT; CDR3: CASSLSGGSHSTDTQYF
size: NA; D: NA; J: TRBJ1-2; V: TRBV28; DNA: TGTGCCAGCAGTTTATGGGTCGGGACTAACTATGGCTACACCTTC; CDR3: CASSLWVGTNYGYTF
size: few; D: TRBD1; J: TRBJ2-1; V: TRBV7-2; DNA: TGTGCCAGCAGGGCACTCCGGGACAGCTCCTACAATGAGCAGTTCTTC; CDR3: CASRALRDSSYNEQFF
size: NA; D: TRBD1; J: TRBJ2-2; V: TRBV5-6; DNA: TGTGCCAGCAGCCGCCGGGACAGTAACGGGGAGCTGTTTTTT; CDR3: CASSRRDSNGELFF
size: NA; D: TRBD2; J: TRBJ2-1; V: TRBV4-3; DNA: TGCGCCAGCAGGCCACATAGCGGGAGGGACAATGAGCAGTTCTTC; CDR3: CASRPHSGRDNEQFF
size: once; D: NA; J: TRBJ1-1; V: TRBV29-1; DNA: TGCAGCGCCGGGAGGAGGATGAACACTGAAGCTTTCTTT; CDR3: CSAGRRMNTEAFF
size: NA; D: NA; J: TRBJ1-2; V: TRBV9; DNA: TGTGCCAGCAGCGACCGAAGCTCATATGGCTACACCTTC; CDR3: CASSDRSSYGYTF
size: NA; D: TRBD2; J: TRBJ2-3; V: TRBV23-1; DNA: TGCGCCAGCAGTCAATTGGGGGGACTACTCGTCGTGGGTGGTGTCCGAGATACGCAGTATTTT; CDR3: CASSQLGGLLVVGGVRDTQYF
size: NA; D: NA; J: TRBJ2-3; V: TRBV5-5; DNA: TGTGCCAGCAACGCGCGGGGCACCAGCACAGATACGCAGTATTTT; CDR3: CASNARGTSTDTQYF
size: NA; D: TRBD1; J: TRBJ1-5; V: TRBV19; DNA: TGTGCCAGTTCCAAGGACAGGGAGCGCGGCAATCAGCCCCAGCATTTT; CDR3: CASSKDRERGNQPQHF